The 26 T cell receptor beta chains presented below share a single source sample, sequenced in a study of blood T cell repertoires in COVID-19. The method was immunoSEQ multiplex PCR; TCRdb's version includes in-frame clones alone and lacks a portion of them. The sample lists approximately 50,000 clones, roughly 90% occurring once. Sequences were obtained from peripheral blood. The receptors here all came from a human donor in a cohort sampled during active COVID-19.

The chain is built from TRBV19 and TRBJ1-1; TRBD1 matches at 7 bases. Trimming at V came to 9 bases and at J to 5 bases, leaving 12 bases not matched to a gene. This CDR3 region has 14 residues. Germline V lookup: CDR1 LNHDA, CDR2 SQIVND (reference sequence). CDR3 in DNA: TGTGCCAGCACTCTACAGGGGTCACAAACTGAAGCTTTCTTT. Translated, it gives CASTLQGSQTEAFF.

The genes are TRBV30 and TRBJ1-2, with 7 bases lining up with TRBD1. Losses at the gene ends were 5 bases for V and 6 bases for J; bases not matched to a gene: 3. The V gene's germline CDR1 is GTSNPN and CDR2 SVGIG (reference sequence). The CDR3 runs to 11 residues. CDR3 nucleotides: TGTGCCTGGGGCACAGGGGATGGCTACACCTTC. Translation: CAWGTGDGYTF.

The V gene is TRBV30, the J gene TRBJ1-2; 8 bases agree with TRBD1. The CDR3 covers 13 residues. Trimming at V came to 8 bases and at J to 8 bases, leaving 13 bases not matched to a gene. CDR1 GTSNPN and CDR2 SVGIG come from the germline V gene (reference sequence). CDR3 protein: CARSGGEGWGYTF. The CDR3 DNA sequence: TGTGCCCGGTCAGGGGGCGAGGGATGGGGCTACACCTTC.

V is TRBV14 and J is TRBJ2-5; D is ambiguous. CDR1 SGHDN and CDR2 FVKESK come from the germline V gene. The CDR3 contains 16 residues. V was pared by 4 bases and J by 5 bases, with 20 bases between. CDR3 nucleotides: TGTGCCAGCAGCCCGTTCGGTTTAGCTAGTCTCGAGACCCAGTACTTC. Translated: CASSPFGLASLETQYF.

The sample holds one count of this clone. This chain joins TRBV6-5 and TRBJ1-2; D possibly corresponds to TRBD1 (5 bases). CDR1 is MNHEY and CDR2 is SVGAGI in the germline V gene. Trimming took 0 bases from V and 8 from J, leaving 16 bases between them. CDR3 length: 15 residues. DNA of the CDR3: TGTGCCAGCAGTTACTCTCCTCAGGGTTTTTCGGGCTACACCTTC. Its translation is CASSYSPQGFSGYTF.

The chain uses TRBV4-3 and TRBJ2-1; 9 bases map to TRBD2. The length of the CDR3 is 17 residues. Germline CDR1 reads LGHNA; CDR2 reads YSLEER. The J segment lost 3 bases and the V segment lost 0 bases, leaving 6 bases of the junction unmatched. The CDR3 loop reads CASSQDRAGGRYNEQFF. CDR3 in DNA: TGCGCCAGCAGCCAAGACAGAGCGGGGGGTCGCTACAATGAGCAGTTCTTC.

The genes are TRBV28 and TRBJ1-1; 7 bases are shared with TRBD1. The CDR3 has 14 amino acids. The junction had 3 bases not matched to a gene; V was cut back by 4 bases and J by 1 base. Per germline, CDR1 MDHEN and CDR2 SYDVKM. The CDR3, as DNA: TGTGCCAGCAGTTACCACAGGGGGAACACTGAAGCTTTCTTT. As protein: CASSYHRGNTEAFF.

DNA for the CDR3: TGTGCCACCAGTGATCACAGGGGTATAATAGATACGCAGTATTTT. Translating gives CATSDHRGIIDTQYF. The V and J genes are TRBV24-1 and TRBJ2-3; 7 bases match TRBD1. The CDR3 spans 15 residues. The germline V gene encodes CDR1 KGHDR and CDR2 SFDVKD. J gave up 5 bases and V 3 bases, and 7 bases lay outside the gene matches.

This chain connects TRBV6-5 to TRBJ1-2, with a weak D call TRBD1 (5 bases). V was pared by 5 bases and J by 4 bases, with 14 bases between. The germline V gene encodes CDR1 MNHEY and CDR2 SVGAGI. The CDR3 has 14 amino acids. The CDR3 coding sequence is TGTGCCAGCAGTCTTTCAGGGTGGGCCTATGGCTACACCTTC. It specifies CASSLSGWAYGYTF.

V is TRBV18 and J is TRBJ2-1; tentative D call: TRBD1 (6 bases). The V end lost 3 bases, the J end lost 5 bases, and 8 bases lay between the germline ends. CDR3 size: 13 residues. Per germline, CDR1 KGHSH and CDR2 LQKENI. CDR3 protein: CASSPPGDNEQFF. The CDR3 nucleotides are TGTGCCAGCTCACCCCCAGGGGACAATGAGCAGTTCTTC.

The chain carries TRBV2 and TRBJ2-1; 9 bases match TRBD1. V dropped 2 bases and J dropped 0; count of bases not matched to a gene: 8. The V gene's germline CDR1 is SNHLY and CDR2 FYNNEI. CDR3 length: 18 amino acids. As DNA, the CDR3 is TGTGCCAGCAGTGAAAGGGGGGGACAGGGTAGCTCCTACAATGAGCAGTTCTTC. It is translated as CASSERGGQGSSYNEQFF.

The CDR3 spells CASSYASDRDWTEAFF. In DNA form, the CDR3 reads TGTGCCAGCAGTTATGCGTCTGACAGGGATTGGACTGAAGCTTTCTTT. J is TRBJ1-1 and V is TRBV28, with TRBD1 matching over 7 bases. The ends lost 4 bases at V and 5 bases at J; junction bases unmatched: 13. Germline V CDR1 and CDR2: MDHEN, SYDVKM. This CDR3 is built from 16 residues.

CDR3 sequence reads: CAGNWGDYGYTF. CDR3 in DNA: TGTGCCGGAAACTGGGGGGACTATGGCTACACCTTC. V usage is TRBV2 and J usage is TRBJ1-2, with D perhaps matching TRBD1 (5 bases). The germline V gene encodes CDR1 SNHLY and CDR2 FYNNEI. The CDR3 is made up of 12 amino acids. The ends were cut back, 11 bases at V and 3 bases at J, with 13 bases in the middle.

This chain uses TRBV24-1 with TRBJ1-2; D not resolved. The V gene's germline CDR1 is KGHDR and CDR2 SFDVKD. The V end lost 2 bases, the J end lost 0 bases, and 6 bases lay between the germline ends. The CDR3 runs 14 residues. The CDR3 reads CATSDYSANYGYTF. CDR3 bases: TGTGCCACCAGTGATTATAGCGCTAACTATGGCTACACCTTC.

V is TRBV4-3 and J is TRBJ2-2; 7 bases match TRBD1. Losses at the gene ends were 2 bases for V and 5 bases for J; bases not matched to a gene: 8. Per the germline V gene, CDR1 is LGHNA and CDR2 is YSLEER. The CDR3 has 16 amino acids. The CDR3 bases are TGCGCCAGCAGCCAATACGCGCAGGGGGTAACCGGGGAGCTGTTTTTT. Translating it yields CASSQYAQGVTGELFF.

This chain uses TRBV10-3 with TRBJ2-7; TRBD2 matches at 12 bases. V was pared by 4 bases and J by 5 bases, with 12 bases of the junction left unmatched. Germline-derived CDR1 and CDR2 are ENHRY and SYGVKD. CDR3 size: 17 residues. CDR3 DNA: TGTGCCATCAGTGCCTCTTGGGGCACTAGCGGGAGGAACGAGCAGTACTTC. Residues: CAISASWGTSGRNEQYF.

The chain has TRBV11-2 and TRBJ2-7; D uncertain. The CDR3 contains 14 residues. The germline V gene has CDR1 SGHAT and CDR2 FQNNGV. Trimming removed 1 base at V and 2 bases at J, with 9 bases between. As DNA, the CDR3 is TGTGCCAGCAGCTTAGTGCGGCACCCCTACGAGCAGTACTTC. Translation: CASSLVRHPYEQYF. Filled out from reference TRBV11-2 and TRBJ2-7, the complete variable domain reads EAGVAQSPRYKIIEKRQSVAFWCNPISGHATLYWYQQILGQGPKLLIQFQNNGVVDDSQLPKDRFSAERLKGVDSTLKIQPAKLEDSAVYLCASSLVRHPYEQYFGPGTRLTVT.

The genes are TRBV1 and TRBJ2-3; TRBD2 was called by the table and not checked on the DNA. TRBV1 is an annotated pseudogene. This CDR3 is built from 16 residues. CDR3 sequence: CTSSQDWETSEDTQYF. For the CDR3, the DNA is TGCACCAGCAGCCAAGATTGGGAGACTAGCGAAGATACGCAGTATTTT.

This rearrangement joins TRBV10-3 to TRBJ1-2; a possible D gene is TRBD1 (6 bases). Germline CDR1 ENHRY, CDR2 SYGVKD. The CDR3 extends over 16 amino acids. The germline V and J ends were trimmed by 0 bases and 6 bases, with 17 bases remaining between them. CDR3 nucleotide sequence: TGTGCCATCAGTGAGTCCAGAAAGCAGGGGTTGGATGGCTACACCTTC. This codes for CAISESRKQGLDGYTF.

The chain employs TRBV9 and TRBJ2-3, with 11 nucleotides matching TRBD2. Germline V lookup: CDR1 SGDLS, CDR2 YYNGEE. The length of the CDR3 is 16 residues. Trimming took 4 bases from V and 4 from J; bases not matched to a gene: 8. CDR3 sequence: CASSTSSGGFSDTQYF. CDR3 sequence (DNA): TGTGCCAGCAGCACCTCTAGCGGGGGGTTTTCAGATACGCAGTATTTT. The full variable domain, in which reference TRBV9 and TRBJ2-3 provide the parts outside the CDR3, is DSGVTQTPKHLITATGQRVTLRCSPRSGDLSVYWYQQSLDQGLQFLIQYYNGEERAKGNILERFSAQQFPDLHSELNLSSLELGDSALYFCASSTSSGGFSDTQYFGPGTRLTVL.

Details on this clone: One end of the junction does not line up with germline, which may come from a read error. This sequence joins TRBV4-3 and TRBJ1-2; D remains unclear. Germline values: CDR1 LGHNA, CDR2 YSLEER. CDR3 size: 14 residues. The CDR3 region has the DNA TGCGCCAGCAGCCAAGAGCAAGCGGCTTATGCCTACACCTTC. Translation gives CASSQEQAAYAYTF.

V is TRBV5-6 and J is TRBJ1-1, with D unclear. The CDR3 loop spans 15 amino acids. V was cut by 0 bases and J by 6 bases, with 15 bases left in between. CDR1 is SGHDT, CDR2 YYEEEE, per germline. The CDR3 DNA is TGTGCCAGCAGCTTGGCCTCGCAGAATCCCCCTGAAGCTTTCTTT. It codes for CASSLASQNPPEAFF. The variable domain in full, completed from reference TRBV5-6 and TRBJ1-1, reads DAGVTQSPTHLIKTRGQQVTLRCSPKSGHDTVSWYQQALGQGPQFIFQYYEEEERQRGNFPDRFSGHQFPNYSSELNVNALLLGDSALYLCASSLASQNPPEAFFGQGTRLTVV.

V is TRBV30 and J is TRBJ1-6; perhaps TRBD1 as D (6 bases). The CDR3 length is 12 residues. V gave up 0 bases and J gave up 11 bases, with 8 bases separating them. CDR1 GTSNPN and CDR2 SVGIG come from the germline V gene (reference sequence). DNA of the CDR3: TGTGCCTGGAGTGTACAGGGTCCACCCCTCCACTTT. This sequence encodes CAWSVQGPPLHF.

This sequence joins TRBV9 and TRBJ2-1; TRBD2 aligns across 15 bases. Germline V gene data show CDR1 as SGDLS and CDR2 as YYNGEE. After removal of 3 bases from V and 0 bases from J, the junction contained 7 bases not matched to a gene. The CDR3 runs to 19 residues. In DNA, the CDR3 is TGTGCCAGCAGCGGACCGGGACTAGCGGGAGGACGCTCCTACAATGAGCAGTTCTTC. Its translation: CASSGPGLAGGRSYNEQFF.

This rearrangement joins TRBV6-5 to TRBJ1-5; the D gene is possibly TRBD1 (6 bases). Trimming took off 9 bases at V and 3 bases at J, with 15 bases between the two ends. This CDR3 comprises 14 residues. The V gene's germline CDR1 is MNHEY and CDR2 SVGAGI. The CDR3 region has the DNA TGTGCCAGTATGACTGGACAGCTCAATCAGCCCCAGCATTTT. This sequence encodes CASMTGQLNQPQHF.

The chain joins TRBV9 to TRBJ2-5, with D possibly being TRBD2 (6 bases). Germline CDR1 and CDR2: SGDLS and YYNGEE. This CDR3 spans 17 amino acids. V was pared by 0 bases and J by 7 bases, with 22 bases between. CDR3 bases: TGTGCCAGCAGCGTAGAGGCTAGCGACCCTTTCTTTGGGACCCAGTACTTC. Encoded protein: CASSVEASDPFFGTQYF.